Presented here are 7 T cell receptor beta chains from one specimen sequenced in a study of cytomegalovirus exposure and HLA in healthy donors. TCRdb's table, derived via immunoSEQ multiplex PCR, lists solely in-frame clones and lacks some. The table lists roughly 58,000 clones, 90% of them singletons. The specimen sequenced was PBMCs. These receptors were obtained from a man aged 18 to 30 in good health and CMV-seronegative.

The chain links TRBV5-1 to TRBJ2-7; 13 positions agree with TRBD2. With 3 bases clipped from V and 0 bases from J, the junction kept 18 bases outside the gene matches. This CDR3 has 21 residues. The germline V gene encodes CDR1 SGHRS and CDR2 YFSETQ. The CDR3 DNA reads TGCGCCAGCAGCTATAAGGGGGGCGCAGGGACTAGCGGGACTCGCTCCTACGAGCAGTACTTC. This encodes CASSYKGGAGTSGTRSYEQYF.

The rearrangement joins TRBV18 to TRBJ1-3; 8 bases are a match to TRBD1. CDR3 length: 13 residues. Germline trimming cut 3 bases from V and 6 bases from J; bases unmatched to any gene: 1. Germline-derived CDR1 and CDR2 are KGHSH and LQKENI. The chain's CDR3 is CASSPGQENTIYF. The CDR3 DNA follows: TGTGCCAGCTCACCGGGACAGGAAAACACCATATATTTT.

V usage is TRBV28 and J usage is TRBJ2-7, with 9 bases matching TRBD1. The CDR3 has 15 amino acids. Germline loops: CDR1 MDHEN, CDR2 SYDVKM. V lost 6 bases and J lost 3; bases outside the gene matches: 9. The CDR3: CASSPGTGFFYEQYF. The CDR3 DNA reads as TGTGCCAGCAGCCCCGGGACAGGGTTTTTCTACGAGCAGTACTTC.

The gene calls are TRBV5-4 and TRBJ2-7; 8 bases are a match to TRBD2. V lost 4 bases, J lost 2 bases, and 11 bases stayed unmatched. CDR3 size: 16 residues. The germline V gene encodes CDR1 SGHNT and CDR2 YYREEE (reference sequence). The CDR3 loop is CASSAGGSTSTYEQYF. CDR3 nucleotide sequence: TGTGCCAGCAGCGCGGGGGGTTCTACTAGTACCTACGAGCAGTACTTC.

CDR3 loop: CASSDQLGGYTYNEQFF. The CDR3 DNA reads as TGCGCCAGCAGTGACCAGTTAGGGGGTTATACCTACAATGAGCAGTTCTTC. This sequence joins TRBV10-1 and TRBJ2-1; D possibly corresponds to TRBD1 (6 bases). Germline V lookup: CDR1 WNHNN, CDR2 SYGVQD (reference sequence). The germline V and J ends were trimmed by 3 bases and 2 bases, with 17 bases remaining between them. The CDR3 has 17 amino acids.

This clone was observed a single time. The CDR3 coding sequence is TGCGCCAGCAGCCAAGTTTTCGACAGAACCTACGAGCAGTACTTC. This gives the protein CASSQVFDRTYEQYF. The gene calls are TRBV4-1 and TRBJ2-7; a possible D gene is TRBD1 (5 bases). Germline CDR1 reads MGHRA; CDR2 reads YSYEKL. The V end lost 1 base, the J end lost 2 bases, and 12 bases lay between the germline ends. The length of the CDR3 is 15 residues.

The chain recombines TRBV7-3 with TRBJ2-1; TRBD2 aligns across 8 bases. Looked up from germline, CDR1 is SGHTA and CDR2 is FQGTGA. The CDR3 sequence is 15 residues long. The V segment lost 5 bases and the J segment 5 bases; nucleotides outside the gene matches: 8. The DNA for the CDR3 is TGTGCCAGCAGCCCCACTAGCGGTTCAAACAATGAGCAGTTCTTC. Protein product: CASSPTSGSNNEQFF.